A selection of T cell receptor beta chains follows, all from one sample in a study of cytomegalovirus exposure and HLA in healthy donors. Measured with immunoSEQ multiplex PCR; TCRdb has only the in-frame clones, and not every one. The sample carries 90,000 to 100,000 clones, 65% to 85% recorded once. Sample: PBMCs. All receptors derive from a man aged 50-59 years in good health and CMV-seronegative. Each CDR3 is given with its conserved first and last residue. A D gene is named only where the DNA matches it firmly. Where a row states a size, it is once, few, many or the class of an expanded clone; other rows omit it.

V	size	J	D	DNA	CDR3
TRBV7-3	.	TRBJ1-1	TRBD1	TGTGCCAGCAGCTTCAACAGGGGGAGCACTGAAGCTTTCTTT	CASSFNRGSTEAFF
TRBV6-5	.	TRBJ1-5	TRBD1	TGTGCCAGCAGTACAGGGGGCTGGCAGCCCCAGCATTTT	CASSTGGWQPQHF
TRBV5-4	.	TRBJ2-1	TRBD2	TGTGCCAGCAGCTCGAGGACTAGCGGTTACAATGAGCAGTTCTTC	CASSSRTSGYNEQFF
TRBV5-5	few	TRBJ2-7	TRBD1	TGTGCCAGCAGCTTGGAACAGGGGCTCTCCGAGCAGTACTTC	CASSLEQGLSEQYF
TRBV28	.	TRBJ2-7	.	TGTGCCAGCAGTTTGGTCAGGGTAGGCGAGCAGTACTTC	CASSLVRVGEQYF
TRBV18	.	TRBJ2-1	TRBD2	TGTGCCAGCTCACCAACGGGGGGAGAGTGGAATGAGCAGTTCTTC	CASSPTGGEWNEQFF
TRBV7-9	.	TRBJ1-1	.	TGTGCCAGCAGCTTAGGGGAGCGGCGGTGGAACACTGAAGCTTTCTTT	CASSLGERRWNTEAFF
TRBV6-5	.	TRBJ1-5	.	TGTGCCAGAGGGAGGGGAGGTCAGCCCCAGCATTTT	CARGRGGQPQHF
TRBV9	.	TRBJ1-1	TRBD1	TGTGCCAGCAGCGTAGAGGGGACAGGGCGGACTGAAGCTTTCTTT	CASSVEGTGRTEAFF
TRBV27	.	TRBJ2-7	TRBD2	TGTGCCAGCAGGGGCGGGACTAGCAACGAGCAGTACTTC	CASRGGTSNEQYF
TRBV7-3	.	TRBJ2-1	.	TGTGCCAGCAGCGTTAGCGGAAGCTCCTACAATGAGCAGTTCTTC	CASSVSGSSYNEQFF
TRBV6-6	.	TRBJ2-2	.	TGTGCCAGCAGGCCCTTAGCGGCCGGGGAGCTGTTTTTT	CASRPLAAGELFF
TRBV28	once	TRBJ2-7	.	TGTGCCAGCAGTCTCTCCCCCGGCAGGTCCAACTACGAGCAGTACTTC	CASSLSPGRSNYEQYF
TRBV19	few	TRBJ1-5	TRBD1	TGTGCCAGTAGTACGTCAGGGGGTATCAATCAGCCCCAGCATTTT	CASSTSGGINQPQHF
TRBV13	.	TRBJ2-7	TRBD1	TGTGCCAGCAGCGCCGGGACAGGGGGTGAGCAGTACTTC	CASSAGTGGEQYF
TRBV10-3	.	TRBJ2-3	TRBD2	TGTGCCATCAAAGACGGGACTAGCGGTAGCACAGATACGCAGTATTTT	CAIKDGTSGSTDTQYF
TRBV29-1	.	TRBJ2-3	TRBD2	TGCAGCGTTATCGGACTAGCGCCCGCCCCAGATACGCAGTATTTT	CSVIGLAPAPDTQYF
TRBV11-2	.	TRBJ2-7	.	TGTGCCAGCAGCCCAGGGCCCCCAGGGTACGAGCAGTACTTC	CASSPGPPGYEQYF
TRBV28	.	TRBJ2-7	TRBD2	TGTGCCAGCGGGGGAGGGGGAGGGCCGGGGGGGGAGCAGTACTTC	CASGGGGGPGGEQYF
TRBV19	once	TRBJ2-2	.	TGTGCCAGTAGTATGGCCAGGATGAACACCGGGGAGCTGTTTTTT	CASSMARMNTGELFF
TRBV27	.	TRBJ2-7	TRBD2	TGTGCCAGCGGGAGGGGCTCCTACGAGCAGTACTTC	CASGRGSYEQYF
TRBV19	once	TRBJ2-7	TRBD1	TGTGCCAGTAGCCCCCTACCGGGACAGGGACTATACGAGCAGTACTTC	CASSPLPGQGLYEQYF
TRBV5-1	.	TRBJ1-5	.	TGCGCCAGCAGCGCGCTCAGCAATCAGCCCCAGCATTTT	CASSALSNQPQHF
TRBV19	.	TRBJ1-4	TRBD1	TGTGCCAGTAGTGCCGACAGGGGGAGGCCCCCAACTAATGAAAAACTGTTTTTT	CASSADRGRPPTNEKLFF
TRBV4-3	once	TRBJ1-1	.	TGCGCCAGCAGCCAAGAAGCGGGAACAGGGCGGACTGAGGCTTTCTTT	CASSQEAGTGRTEAFF
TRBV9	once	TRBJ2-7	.	TGTGCCAGCAGCGTAGGTCCAAACGGGGTCGCCGAGCAGTACTTC	CASSVGPNGVAEQYF
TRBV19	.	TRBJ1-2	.	TGTGCCAGCGGATCGAGACAGGCCGGAGCTAACTATGGCTACACCTTC	CASGSRQAGANYGYTF
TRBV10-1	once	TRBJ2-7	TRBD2	TGCGCCCCCCCAAGGAGGGGGCTAGCGGGAGTAGTCCACGAGCAGTACTTC	CAPPRRGLAGVVHEQYF
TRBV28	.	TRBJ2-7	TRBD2	TGTGCCAGCAGTTTTCGGACTAGCGGGAGGGTTGGGGAGCAGTACTTC	CASSFRTSGRVGEQYF
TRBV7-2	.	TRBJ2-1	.	TGTGCCAGCAATCCCCTCAATGAGCAGTTCTTC	CASNPLNEQFF
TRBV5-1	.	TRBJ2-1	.	TGCGCCAGCAGCTGGACGGACAGCTCCTACAATGAGCAGTTCTTC	CASSWTDSSYNEQFF
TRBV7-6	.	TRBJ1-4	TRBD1	TGTGCCAGCAGCCCCTTGCCCGGACAGGGGAGGATGGATGAAAAACTGTTTTTT	CASSPLPGQGRMDEKLFF
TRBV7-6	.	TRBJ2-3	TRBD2	TGTGCCAGCAGCTTAGGGCCAGCGGGAGGGGAAAATACGCAGTATTTT	CASSLGPAGGENTQYF
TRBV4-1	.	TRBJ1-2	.	TGCGCCAGCAGCCAAGGATGGAGTGGCTACACCTTC	CASSQGWSGYTF